A single T cell receptor beta chain is shown here with its context. This clone has just a few counts. There is no known antigen for this receptor. It has no much larger one-base neighbor in the sample; base qualities were not kept. The immunoSEQ Assay was used to sequence TCR beta CDR3 regions from DNA. In the original analysis: T cell density was computed as TCR beta template counts normalized to usable DNA estimated by amplifying housekeeping genes. The preseqR package was used to estimate richness by extrapolating to 400,000 templates for PBMC samples and to 120,000 templates for tissue samples. Clonality was taken to be one minus Pielou's evenness. Differential abundance testing on productive amino-acid clonotypes, with a minimum total count of 5 and an alpha of 0.1, was used to identify tissue-enriched TCRs. The Jaccard Index and the Morisita Overlap Index were used to measure repertoire overlap between compartments. TCR beta CDR3s were clustered by GLIPH together with public tetramer-defined viral CDR3s, and at least three viral sequences plus V-gene enrichment were required for viral motifs. Not all clones reach the TCRdb copy of this immuneACCESS table, which keeps in-frame sequences only. Checked studies attribute under half of the gap to unresolved V genes and leave the rest unexplained. That table furnishes V, J and clone size, whereas the DNA furnished D and trimming. The sample table shows around 2,700 clones, and roughly 28% are seen once. Roughly a sixth of the sample comes from the top ten.

This sample was taken from a study of T cells in localized non-small cell lung cancer (dated by TCRdb to 2018 to 2021). Regarding the research as a whole: T cell repertoires of 200 to 250 early-stage NSCLC patients were analyzed, with tumors being compared against uninvolved tumor-adjacent lungs. The cohort comprised 236 treatment-naïve NSCLC patients with resected, localized lung tumors. The mean age of the NSCLC patients was about 64 years, with 120 to 150 men and 110 or so women. The paper as a whole reports these results and caveats: Longer overall survival was associated with higher T cell density in blood, whereas shorter survival was associated with higher clonality in adjacent lung. Because the study design was exploratory, TCR variables were selected using unadjusted p-values without false-discovery rate correction. Because multi-region tumor sequencing was not done, intratumor heterogeneity could not be ruled out. Uninvolved tumor-adjacent lung showed the highest T cell clonality, higher than tumor, which suggests more focused antigenic responses in the adjacent lung. A median of about 53 of the top 100 tumor clones were detected in paired uninvolved adjacent lung, and 28 of these tumor clones were also found among the top 100 clones of the paired uninvolved adjacent lung.

Looking up the germline V gene yields CDR1 KGHSH and CDR2 LQKENI. CDR3 length: 13 amino acids, cysteine to phenylalanine. Only the CDR3 portion is preserved as DNA: 39 bases, with reading frame beginning at the first base. V gives up 3 bases and J gives up 7 bases, and the segment between their germline ends measures 12 bases. At diagnosis, tumor, uninvolved tumor-adjacent lung and peripheral blood were collected and then preserved as a mix of FFPE and fresh-frozen material. This TCR came from a female donor older than 55 with stage II squamous cell lung carcinoma. The sequencing here drew on lung tumor tissue, taken before any cancer treatment. In this chain, TRBV18 is recombined with TRBJ1-2; TRBD1 could be the D gene, as 5 bases match. The CDR3 is CASSPGGSSGYTF. The DNA is as follows: TGTGCCAGCTCACCGGGGGGAAGTAGTGGCTACACCTTC.